Below, one TCR beta chain is given with its context. Its specific antigen is unknown. The data stem from a study of CXCR3-negative and CXCR3-positive naive CD8 T cells (dated by TCRdb to 2018 to 2020). Context from the whole study: In total, approximately 140 million TRB reads were obtained, or roughly 1.5 +/- 0.3 million reads per library. Diversity and physicochemical repertoire analyses were performed on about a dozen donors pooled from two independent experiments. Naive subsets from about five donors and memory cells from 3 donors were included in the TRBV-TRBJ cluster analysis.

Each CD8+ T cell subset was flow-sorted in triplicate, and approximately 280,000 cells per subset were placed directly into RLT lysis buffer. Using standard density gradient centrifugation, peripheral blood mononuclear cells were isolated from buffy coats. An RNeasy Mini Kit was used to extract total RNA from the sorted cells. Paper-wide results and their limitations: Because surface CD5, which is linked to self-reactivity in mice, was comparable between the naive subsets, TCR interaction strength was also inferred from the physicochemical properties of TRB CDR3s. CXCR3 expression partially decreased after cryopreservation, so most assays used freshly isolated PBMCs. Comparably high repertoire diversity was found in both naive subsets, whereas much lower repertoire diversity was found in memory CD8+ T cells. Within the same donor, TRBV-TRBJ usage looked similar between naive CXCR3-negative and CXCR3-positive cells, but memory cells had distinct patterns.

Sequencer: NextSeq 550. The Human TCR Profiling Kit (MiLaboratory) was used to prepare UMI-labeled 5' RACE TRB cDNA libraries. The full amount of extracted RNA was used for cDNA synthesis, and the full amount of resulting cDNA was used for PCR amplification. Libraries were prepared in parallel with an identical number of PCR cycles. The source study handled its data this way. With a minimum of two reads required per UMI, MIGEC and MiXCR pulled out about 50,000 +/- 10,000 unique UMI-labeled TRB cDNA molecules from each library. On average, approximately 40,000 +/- 10,000 functional in-frame TRB CDR3 nucleotide clonotypes lacking stop codons were found per library. After downsampling to 5000 UMI-labeled TRB molecules per sample, diversity metrics such as normalized Shannon-Wiener and Chao1 were calculated in VDJtools. VDJtools computed clonotype-size-weighted physicochemical properties of the central five CDR3 residues: interaction energy, strength, volume and Kidera factor 4. TCRdb reprocessed the reads into one record per CDR3 protein sequence, lacking DNA. The V and J calls, along with clone size, are taken from TCRdb and not from the paper's own processing. The table held for this sample gives about 45,000 distinct CDR3 sequences. The ten top clones hold 9.5% to 12% of the sample.

The material sequenced was memory CD8+ T cells from blood. The sample's cell subset or site label, decoded: conventional CD8+ memory T cells (TMEM), sorted as controls. This clonotype originated in a human donor in good health. Some clones in this sample may be carry-over from other donors' samples.

Here the CDR3 is given as CASSSGPSSNQPQHF. The receptor chain draws on TRBV6-2 or TRBV6-3 and TRBJ1-5. CDR1 MNHEY and CDR2 SVGEGT are derived from the germline V gene. From cysteine to phenylalanine, the CDR3 is 15 amino acids long. The DNA is unrecorded.